This T cell receptor (beta chain) comes out of a study of CD8+CD57+ T cells in acquired aplastic anemia. The CDR3 is made up of 14 amino acids. Trimming took off 0 bases at V and 8 bases at J, with 10 bases between the two ends. Germline V lookup: CDR1 LNHNV, CDR2 YYDKDF (reference sequence). Patients selected for sequencing had displayed CD8+CD57+ cell expansion by flow cytometry. Each patient carried a diagnosis of severe acquired aplastic anemia. Genomic DNA served as template for TCR beta VDJ and CDR3 profiling. TCRdb called the reads again in MiXCR, with one record for every CDR3 protein. Here the sample spans some 170,000 distinct CDR3 sequences, 40% to 55% being singletons.

This chain links TRBV15 with TRBJ2-2; possibly TRBD2 for D (6 bases). The sequencing input was sorted CD4+, CD8+, or CD8+CD57+ T cells (not recorded which) from PBMCs. The sequence derives from a human donor with aplastic anemia. The CDR3 sequence is CATSRDLLAGELFF. The CDR3, as DNA: TGTGCCACCAGCAGAGATTTGCTAGCGGGGGAGCTGTTTTTT. The variable domain in full, with the rest retrieved from reference TRBV15 and TRBJ2-2, is DAMVIQNPRYQVTQFGKPVTLSCSQTLNHNVMYWYQQKSSQAPKLLFHYYDKDFNNEADTPDNFQSRRPNTSFCFLDIRSPGLGDTAMYLCATSRDLLAGELFFGEGSRLTVL.